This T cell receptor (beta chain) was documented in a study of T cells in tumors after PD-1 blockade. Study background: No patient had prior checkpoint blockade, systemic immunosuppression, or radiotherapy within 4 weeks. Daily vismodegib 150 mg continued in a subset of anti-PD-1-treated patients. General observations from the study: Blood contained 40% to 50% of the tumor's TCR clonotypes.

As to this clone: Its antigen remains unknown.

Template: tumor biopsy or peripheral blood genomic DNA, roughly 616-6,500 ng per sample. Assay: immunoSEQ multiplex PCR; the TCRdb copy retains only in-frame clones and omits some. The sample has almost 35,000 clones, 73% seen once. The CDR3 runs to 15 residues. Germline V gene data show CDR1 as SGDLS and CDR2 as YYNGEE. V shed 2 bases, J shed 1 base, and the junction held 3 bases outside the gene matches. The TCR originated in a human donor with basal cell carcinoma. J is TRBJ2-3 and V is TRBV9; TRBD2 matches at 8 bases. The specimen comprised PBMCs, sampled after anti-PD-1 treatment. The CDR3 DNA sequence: TGTGCCAGCAGCGTGGCGGGGGGCCGCACAGATACGCAGTATTTT. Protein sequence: CASSVAGGRTDTQYF.